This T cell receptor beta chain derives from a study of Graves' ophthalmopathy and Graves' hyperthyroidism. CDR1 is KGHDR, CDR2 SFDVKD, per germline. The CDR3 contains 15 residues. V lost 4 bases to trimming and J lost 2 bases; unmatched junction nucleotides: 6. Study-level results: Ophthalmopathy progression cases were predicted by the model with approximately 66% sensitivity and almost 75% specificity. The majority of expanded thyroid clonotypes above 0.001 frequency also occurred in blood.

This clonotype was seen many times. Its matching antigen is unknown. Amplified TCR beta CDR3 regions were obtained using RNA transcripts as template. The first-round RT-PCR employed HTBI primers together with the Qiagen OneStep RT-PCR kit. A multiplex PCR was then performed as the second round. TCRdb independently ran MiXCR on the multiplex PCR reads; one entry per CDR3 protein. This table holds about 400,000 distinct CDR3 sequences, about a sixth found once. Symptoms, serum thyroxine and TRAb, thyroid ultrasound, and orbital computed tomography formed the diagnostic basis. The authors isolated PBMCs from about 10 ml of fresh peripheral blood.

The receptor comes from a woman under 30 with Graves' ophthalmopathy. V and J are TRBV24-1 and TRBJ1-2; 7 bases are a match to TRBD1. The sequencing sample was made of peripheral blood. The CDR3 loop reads CATSDPRDRNYGYTF. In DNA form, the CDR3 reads TGTGCCACCAGTGACCCTCGGGACAGAAACTATGGCTACACCTTC.